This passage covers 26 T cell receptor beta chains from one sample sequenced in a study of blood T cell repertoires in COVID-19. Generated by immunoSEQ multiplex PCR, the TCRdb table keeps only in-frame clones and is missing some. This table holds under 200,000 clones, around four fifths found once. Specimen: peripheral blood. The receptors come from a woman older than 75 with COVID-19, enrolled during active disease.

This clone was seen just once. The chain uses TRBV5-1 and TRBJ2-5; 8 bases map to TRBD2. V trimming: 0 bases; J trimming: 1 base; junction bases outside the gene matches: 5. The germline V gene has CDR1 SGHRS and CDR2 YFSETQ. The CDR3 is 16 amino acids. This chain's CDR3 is CASSLGSGAAQETQYF. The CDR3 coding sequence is TGCGCCAGCAGCTTGGGTAGCGGGGCGGCCCAAGAGACCCAGTACTTC.

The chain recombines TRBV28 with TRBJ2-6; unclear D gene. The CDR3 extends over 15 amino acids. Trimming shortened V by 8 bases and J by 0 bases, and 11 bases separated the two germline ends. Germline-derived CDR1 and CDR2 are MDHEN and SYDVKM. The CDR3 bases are TGTGCCAGCTGGCCACGCGGCTCTGGGGCCAACGTCCTGACTTTC. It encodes CASWPRGSGANVLTF.

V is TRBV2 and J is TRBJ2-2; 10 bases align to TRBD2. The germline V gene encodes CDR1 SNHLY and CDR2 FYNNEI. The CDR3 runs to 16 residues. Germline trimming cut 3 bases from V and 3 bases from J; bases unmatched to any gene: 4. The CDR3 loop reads CASSDLAGADTGELFF. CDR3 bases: TGTGCCAGCAGTGACCTAGCGGGGGCCGACACCGGGGAGCTGTTTTTT.

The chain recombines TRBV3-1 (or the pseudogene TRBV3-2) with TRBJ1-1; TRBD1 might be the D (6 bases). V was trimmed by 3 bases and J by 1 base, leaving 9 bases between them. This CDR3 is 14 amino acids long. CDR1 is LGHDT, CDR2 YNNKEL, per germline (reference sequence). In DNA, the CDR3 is TGTGCCAGCAGCCACGACAGGCCGAACACTGAAGCTTTCTTT. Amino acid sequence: CASSHDRPNTEAFF.

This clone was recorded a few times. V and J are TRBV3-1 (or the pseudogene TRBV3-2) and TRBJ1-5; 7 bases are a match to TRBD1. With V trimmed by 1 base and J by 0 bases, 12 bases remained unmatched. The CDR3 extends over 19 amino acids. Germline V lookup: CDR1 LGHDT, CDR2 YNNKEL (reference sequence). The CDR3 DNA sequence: TGTGCCAGCAGCCAAGGGCACCCAAGCAGGGGGTTTAGCAATCAGCCCCAGCATTTT. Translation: CASSQGHPSRGFSNQPQHF.

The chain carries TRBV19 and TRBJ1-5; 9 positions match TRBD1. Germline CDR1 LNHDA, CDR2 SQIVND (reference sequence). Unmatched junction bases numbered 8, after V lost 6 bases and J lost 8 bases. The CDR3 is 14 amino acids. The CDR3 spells CASRRTGAGKPQHF. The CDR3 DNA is TGTGCCAGTAGAAGGACAGGGGCAGGGAAGCCCCAGCATTTT. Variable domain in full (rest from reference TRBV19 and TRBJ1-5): DGGITQSPKYLFRKEGQNVTLSCEQNLNHDAMYWYRQDPGQGLRLIYYSQIVNDFQKGDIAEGYSVSREKKESFPLTVTSAQKNPTAFYLCASRRTGAGKPQHFGDGTRLSIL.

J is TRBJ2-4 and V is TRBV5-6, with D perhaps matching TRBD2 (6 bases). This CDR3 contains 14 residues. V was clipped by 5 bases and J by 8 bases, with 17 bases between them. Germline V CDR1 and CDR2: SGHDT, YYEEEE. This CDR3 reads CASSSTREADIQYF. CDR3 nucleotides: TGTGCCAGCAGTTCGACCAGGGAGGCGGACATTCAGTACTTC. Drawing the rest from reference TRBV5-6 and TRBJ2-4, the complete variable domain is DAGVTQSPTHLIKTRGQQVTLRCSPKSGHDTVSWYQQALGQGPQFIFQYYEEEERQRGNFPDRFSGHQFPNYSSELNVNALLLGDSALYLCASSSTREADIQYFGAGTRLSVL.

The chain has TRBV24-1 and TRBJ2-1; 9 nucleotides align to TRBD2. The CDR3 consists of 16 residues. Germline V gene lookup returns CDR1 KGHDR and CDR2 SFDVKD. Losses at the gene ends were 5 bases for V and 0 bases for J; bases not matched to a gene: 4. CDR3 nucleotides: TGTGCCACCAGTGGACTAGCGGCCAGCTCCTACAATGAGCAGTTCTTC. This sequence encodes CATSGLAASSYNEQFF.

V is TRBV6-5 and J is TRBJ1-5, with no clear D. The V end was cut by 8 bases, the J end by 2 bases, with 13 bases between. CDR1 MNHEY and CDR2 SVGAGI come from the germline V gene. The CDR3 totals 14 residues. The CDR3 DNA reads TGTGCCAGCGGTCCCGGGTCTCGCAATCAGCCCCAGCATTTT. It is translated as CASGPGSRNQPQHF.

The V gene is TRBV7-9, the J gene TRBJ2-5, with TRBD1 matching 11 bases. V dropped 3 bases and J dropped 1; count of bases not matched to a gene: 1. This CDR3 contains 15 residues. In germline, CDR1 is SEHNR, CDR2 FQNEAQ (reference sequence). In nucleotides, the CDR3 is TGTGCCAGCAGCTTCGGGACAGGGGGCCAAGAGACCCAGTACTTC. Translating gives CASSFGTGGQETQYF.

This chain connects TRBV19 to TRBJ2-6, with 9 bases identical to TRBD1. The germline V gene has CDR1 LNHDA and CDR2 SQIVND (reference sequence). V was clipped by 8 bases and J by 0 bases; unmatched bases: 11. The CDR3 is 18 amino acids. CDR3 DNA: TGTGCCAGTGGATTAGGGACAGGGCTTTCCTCTGGGGCCAACGTCCTGACTTTC. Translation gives CASGLGTGLSSGANVLTF.

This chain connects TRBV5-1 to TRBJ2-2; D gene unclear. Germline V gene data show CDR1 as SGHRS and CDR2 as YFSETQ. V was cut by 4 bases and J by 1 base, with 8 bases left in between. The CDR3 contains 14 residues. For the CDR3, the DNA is TGCGCCAGCAGCATAGATTTGAACACCGGGGAGCTGTTTTTT. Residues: CASSIDLNTGELFF.

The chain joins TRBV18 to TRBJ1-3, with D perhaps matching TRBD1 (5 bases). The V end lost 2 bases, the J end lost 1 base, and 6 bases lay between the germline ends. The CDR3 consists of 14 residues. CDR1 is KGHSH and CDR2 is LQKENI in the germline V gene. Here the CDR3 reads CASSPGASGNTIYF. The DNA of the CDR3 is TGTGCCAGCTCACCAGGGGCGTCTGGAAACACCATATATTTT. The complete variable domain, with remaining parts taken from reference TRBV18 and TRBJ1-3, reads NAGVMQNPRHLVRRRGQEARLRCSPMKGHSHVYWYRQLPEEGLKFMVYLQKENIIDESGMPKERFSAEFPKEGPSILRIQQVVRGDSAAYFCASSPGASGNTIYFGEGSWLTVV.

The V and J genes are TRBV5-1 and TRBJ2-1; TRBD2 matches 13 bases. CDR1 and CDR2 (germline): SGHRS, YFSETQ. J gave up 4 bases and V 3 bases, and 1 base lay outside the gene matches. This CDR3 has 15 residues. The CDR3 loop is CASSSGLAGYNEQFF. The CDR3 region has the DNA TGCGCCAGCAGCTCGGGACTAGCGGGGTACAATGAGCAGTTCTTC.

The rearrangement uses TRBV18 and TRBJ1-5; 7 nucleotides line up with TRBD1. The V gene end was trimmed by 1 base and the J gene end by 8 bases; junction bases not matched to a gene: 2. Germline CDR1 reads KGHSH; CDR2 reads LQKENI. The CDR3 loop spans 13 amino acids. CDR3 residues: CASSPHRGEPQHF. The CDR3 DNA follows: TGTGCCAGCTCACCACACAGGGGTGAGCCCCAGCATTTT.

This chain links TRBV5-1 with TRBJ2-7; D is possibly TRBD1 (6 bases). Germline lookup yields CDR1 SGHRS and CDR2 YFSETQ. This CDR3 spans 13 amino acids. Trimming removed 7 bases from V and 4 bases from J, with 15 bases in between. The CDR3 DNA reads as TGCGCCAGCCGTATCACAGGGTCATACGAGCAGTACTTC. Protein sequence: CASRITGSYEQYF.

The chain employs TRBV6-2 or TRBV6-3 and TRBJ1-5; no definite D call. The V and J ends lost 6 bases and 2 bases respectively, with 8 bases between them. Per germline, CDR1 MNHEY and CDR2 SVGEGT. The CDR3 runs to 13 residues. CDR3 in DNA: TGTGCCAGCAGACCTCGTGGCAATCAGCCCCAGCATTTT. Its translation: CASRPRGNQPQHF.

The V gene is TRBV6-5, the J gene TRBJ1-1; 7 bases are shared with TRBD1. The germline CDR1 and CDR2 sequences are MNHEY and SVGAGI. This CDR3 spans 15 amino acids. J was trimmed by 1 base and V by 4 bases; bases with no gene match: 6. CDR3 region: CASSSDRQGNTEAFF. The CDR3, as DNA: TGTGCCAGCAGTTCCGACCGACAGGGGAACACTGAAGCTTTCTTT.

As DNA, the CDR3 is TGTGCCAGCAGTGCCCCGGGGACTGAAGCTTTCTTT. Its protein is CASSAPGTEAFF. The chain couples TRBV12-3 or TRBV12-4 to TRBJ1-1, with D hard to call. Trimming pared 5 bases from V and 5 bases from J, leaving 9 bases between. The CDR3 consists of 12 residues.

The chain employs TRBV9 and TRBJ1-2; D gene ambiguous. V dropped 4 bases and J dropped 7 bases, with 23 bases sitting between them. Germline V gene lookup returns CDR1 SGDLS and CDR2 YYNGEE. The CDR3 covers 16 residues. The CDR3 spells CASSLAWAAHPSGYTF. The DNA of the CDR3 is TGTGCCAGCAGCCTGGCCTGGGCAGCACACCCGTCTGGCTACACCTTC.

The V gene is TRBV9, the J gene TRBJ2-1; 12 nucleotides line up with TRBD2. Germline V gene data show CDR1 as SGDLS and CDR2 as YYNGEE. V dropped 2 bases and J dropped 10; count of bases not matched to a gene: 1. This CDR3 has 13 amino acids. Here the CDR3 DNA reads TGTGCCAGCAGCGTCGGACTAGCGGGGGAGCAGTTCTTC. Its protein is CASSVGLAGEQFF.

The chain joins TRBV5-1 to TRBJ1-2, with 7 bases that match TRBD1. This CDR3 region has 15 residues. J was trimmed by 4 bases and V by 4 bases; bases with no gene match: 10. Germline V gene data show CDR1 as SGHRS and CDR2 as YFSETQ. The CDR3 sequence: CASSPRTGPSYGYTF. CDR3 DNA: TGCGCCAGCAGCCCGCGGACAGGTCCCTCCTATGGCTACACCTTC.

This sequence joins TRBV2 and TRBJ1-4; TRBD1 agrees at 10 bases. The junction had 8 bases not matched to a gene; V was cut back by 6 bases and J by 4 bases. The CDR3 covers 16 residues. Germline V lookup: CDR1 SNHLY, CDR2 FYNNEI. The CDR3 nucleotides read TGTGCCAGCAGACCGGGACAGGGGAGCGGTAATGAAAAACTGTTTTTT. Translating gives CASRPGQGSGNEKLFF.

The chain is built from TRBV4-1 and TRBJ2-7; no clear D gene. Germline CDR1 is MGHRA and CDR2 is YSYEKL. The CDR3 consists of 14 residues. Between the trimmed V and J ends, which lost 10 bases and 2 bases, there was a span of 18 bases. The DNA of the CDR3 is TGCGCCACTGCCCCCTCCCTAGGCCCCTACGAGCAGTACTTC. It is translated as CATAPSLGPYEQYF.

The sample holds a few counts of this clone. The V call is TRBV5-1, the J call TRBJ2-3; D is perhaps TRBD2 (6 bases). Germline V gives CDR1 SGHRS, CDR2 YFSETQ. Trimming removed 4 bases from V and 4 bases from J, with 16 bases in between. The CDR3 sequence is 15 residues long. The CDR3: CASSTAPGASDTQYF. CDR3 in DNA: TGCGCCAGCAGCACCGCGCCGGGAGCTTCAGATACGCAGTATTTT.

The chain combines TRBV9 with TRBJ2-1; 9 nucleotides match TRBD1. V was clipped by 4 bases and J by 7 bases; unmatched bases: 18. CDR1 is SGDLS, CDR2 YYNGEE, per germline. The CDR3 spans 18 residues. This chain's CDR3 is CASSPTPLGGTGQNEQFF. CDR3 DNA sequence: TGTGCCAGCAGCCCTACGCCACTTGGGGGGACAGGGCAAAATGAGCAGTTCTTC.